This TCR beta chain emerged from a study of shared clonotypes between healthy human individuals. Study-wide background: CD4 naive and CD4 memory each took three plates per donor, while CD8 naive took two and CD8 memory one.

Using immunoSEQ multiplex PCR, the repertoire was profiled, and TCRdb retains in-frame clones only, with some absent. The data hold approximately 740,000 clones, with 74% observed a single time. CDR3 length: 18 residues. Germline CDR1 LNHDA, CDR2 SQIVND (reference sequence). The germline V and J ends were trimmed by 1 base and 4 bases, with 21 bases remaining between them. V and J are TRBV19 and TRBJ2-3, with a possible D match to TRBD2 (6 bases). This receptor was taken from a young woman in good health. Sample: memory CD4+ T cells sorted from blood. Noted subset: CD45RA-negative fraction. The CDR3 sequence is CASSIGWRGPGKADTQYF. CDR3 nucleotide sequence: TGTGCCAGTAGTATAGGTTGGCGGGGCCCAGGGAAGGCAGATACGCAGTATTTT.